These 17 T cell receptor beta chains were all obtained from the same sample, sequenced in a study of T-cell memory formation after mild COVID-19. TCRdb reprocessed the 5' RACE reads via MiXCR and lists one record per CDR3 protein. This sample has about 390,000 distinct CDR3 sequences, with 20% to 25% found just once. The source material was PBMCs or a T cell subset sorted from them (not recorded which). The receptors come from an adult woman who had mild COVID-19 (a few samples of this study predate the infection). Cell type and time point are not known.

This chain joins TRBV12-3 or TRBV12-4 and TRBJ2-7, with 9 bases aligning to TRBD1. J gave up 5 bases and V 5 bases, and 7 bases lay outside the gene matches. The CDR3 covers 14 residues. The CDR3 sequence: CASSPRDRVHEQYF. The CDR3 bases are TGTGCCAGCAGTCCCCGGGACAGGGTGCACGAGCAGTACTTC.

This clonotype was counted only a few times. This rearrangement joins TRBV7-3 to TRBJ1-1; perhaps TRBD1 as D (5 bases). V lost 1 base and J 2 bases, leaving 11 bases between the germline ends. The CDR3 totals 15 residues. The germline V gene has CDR1 SGHTA and CDR2 FQGTGA. The CDR3 reads CASSLRVGTNTEAFF. In DNA form, the CDR3 reads TGTGCCAGCAGCTTAAGAGTGGGGACTAACACTGAAGCTTTCTTT.

This chain uses TRBV4-2 with TRBJ2-1; unclear D gene. The CDR3 runs 13 residues. V gave up 1 base and J gave up 5 bases, with 6 bases separating them. Per germline, CDR1 LGHNA and CDR2 YNFKEQ. CDR3 loop: CASSQAENNEQFF. DNA of the CDR3: TGTGCCAGCAGCCAAGCCGAGAACAATGAGCAGTTCTTC.

This clonotype appeared many times. The chain uses TRBV2 and TRBJ1-2; D remains unclear. This CDR3 comprises 11 residues. From germline, CDR1 is SNHLY and CDR2 FYNNEI. Deletions cut 7 bases from V and 3 bases from J, with 6 bases between. The CDR3 DNA reads TGTGCCAGCATGGAGTACTATGGCTACACCTTC. It translates to CASMEYYGYTF.

Note on this clonotype: At one of its ends the junction is not consistent with the germline gene, which may arise from a read error. V and J are TRBV4-3 and TRBJ2-2, with 9 bases matching TRBD1. Germline V CDR1 and CDR2: LGHNA, YSLEER. The CDR3 runs to 16 residues. The CDR3 is CASIQMDRGLTGELFF. The CDR3 DNA reads as TGCGCCAGCATCCAAATGGACAGGGGACTCACCGGGGAGCTGTTTTTT.

This clonotype appeared a few times. V usage is TRBV5-1 and J usage is TRBJ2-7, with D possibly matching TRBD2 (5 bases). There are 11 residues in the CDR3. Germline CDR1 reads SGHRS; CDR2 reads YFSETQ. V was pared by 0 bases and J by 12 bases, with 10 bases between. The CDR3 region has the DNA TGCGCCAGCAGCTTGGACCGGGATAGGTACTTC. Translating it yields CASSLDRDRYF.

The V gene is TRBV15, the J gene TRBJ2-5; 9 bases agree with TRBD2. Germline V gives CDR1 LNHNV, CDR2 YYDKDF (reference sequence). The CDR3 is made up of 15 amino acids. V lost 4 bases to trimming and J lost 4 bases; unmatched junction nucleotides: 7. The CDR3 nucleotides read TGTGCCACCAGCACCGGCGGGGGGGCCAGAGAGACCCAGTACTTC. It translates to CATSTGGGARETQYF.

V usage is TRBV3-1 and J usage is TRBJ1-1; 10 nucleotides match TRBD1. CDR3 length equals 16 residues. V was clipped by 5 bases and J by 7 bases; unmatched bases: 13. Germline values: CDR1 LGHDT, CDR2 YNNKEL (reference sequence). CDR3 sequence (DNA): TGTGCCAGCAGCTCGGGGACAGGGGAGTTCAAGGTTGAAGCTTTCTTT. It yields the protein CASSSGTGEFKVEAFF.

This chain links TRBV5-1 with TRBJ2-3; TRBD2 agrees at 7 bases. The CDR3 sequence is 16 residues long. With V trimmed by 5 bases and J by 4 bases, 13 bases remained unmatched. Germline CDR1 SGHRS, CDR2 YFSETQ. Written as DNA, the CDR3 is TGCGCCAGCAGTACGGCGGCTAGCGGTATGGCAGATACGCAGTATTTT. Its protein product is CASSTAASGMADTQYF.

V and J are TRBV6-6 and TRBJ2-5; 7 nucleotides agree with TRBD1. V shed 5 bases, J shed 0 bases, and the junction held 3 bases outside the gene matches. The length of the CDR3 is 14 residues. Germline V CDR1 and CDR2: MNHNY, SVGAGI (reference sequence). This chain's CDR3 is CASSQQGNQETQYF. CDR3 nucleotide sequence: TGTGCCAGCAGTCAACAGGGGAACCAAGAGACCCAGTACTTC.

This clonotype turned up a few times. The V gene is TRBV10-3, the J gene TRBJ2-3; 14 bases agree with TRBD2. Unmatched junction bases numbered 15, after V lost 6 bases and J lost 1 base. The CDR3 is 20 residues long. In germline, CDR1 is ENHRY, CDR2 SYGVKD. The CDR3 reads CAIRNPGLAGVASGTDTQYF. Here the CDR3 DNA reads TGTGCCATCAGGAACCCGGGACTAGCGGGGGTGGCCTCGGGCACAGATACGCAGTATTTT.

This clonotype was detected a few times. V and J are TRBV6-2 or TRBV6-3 and TRBJ2-1, with D unresolved. This CDR3 region has 15 residues. CDR1 is MNHEY, CDR2 SVGEGT, per germline. Trimming stripped 5 bases from V and 7 bases from J, with 18 bases between. CDR3 region: CASSQVAGPTNEQFF. The DNA of the CDR3 is TGTGCCAGCAGTCAGGTGGCTGGGCCCACGAATGAGCAGTTCTTC.

This chain links TRBV10-3 with TRBJ2-3; 7 bases map to TRBD2. Per the germline V gene, CDR1 is ENHRY and CDR2 is SYGVKD. The CDR3 is 15 amino acids. J gave up 3 bases and V 1 base, and 4 bases lay outside the gene matches. The CDR3 reads CAISELREQTDTQYF. CDR3 bases: TGTGCCATCAGTGAGTTGCGGGAGCAGACAGATACGCAGTATTTT.

This clonotype was found a few times. The V gene is TRBV5-1, the J gene TRBJ2-1; 8 bases match TRBD2. V shed 2 bases, J shed 7 bases, and the junction held 5 bases outside the gene matches. The CDR3 length is 14 residues. Germline V gene sequence: CDR1 SGHRS, CDR2 YFSETQ. The CDR3 DNA reads TGCGCCAGCAGCTTTCCGGGACTAGGAAATGAGCAGTTCTTC. This codes for CASSFPGLGNEQFF.

CDR3 in DNA: TGCAGCGTTGAAGGGCCCGGGAGTCTTGAGCAGTACTTC. Translation gives CSVEGPGSLEQYF. This chain uses TRBV29-1 with TRBJ2-7; tentatively, D is TRBD2 (6 bases). This CDR3 is 13 amino acids long. Germline values: CDR1 SQVTM, CDR2 ANQGSEA. Trimming pared 1 base from V and 7 bases from J, leaving 14 bases between.

The chain couples TRBV4-1 to TRBJ1-5; D remains ambiguous. Germline V gives CDR1 MGHRA, CDR2 YSYEKL. Trimming removed 1 base from V and 4 bases from J, with 8 bases in between. The CDR3 consists of 14 residues. CDR3 DNA: TGCGCCAGCAGCCAAGGTCCCACGAATCAGCCCCAGCATTTT. Protein: CASSQGPTNQPQHF.

This chain joins TRBV10-3 and TRBJ1-2; D is ambiguous. V was shortened by 4 bases and J by 4 bases, with 10 bases between the two germline ends. The length of the CDR3 is 13 residues. The germline CDR1 and CDR2 sequences are ENHRY and SYGVKD. The CDR3 protein is CAISGARIYGYTF. CDR3 bases: TGTGCCATCAGTGGGGCCCGGATCTATGGCTACACCTTC.